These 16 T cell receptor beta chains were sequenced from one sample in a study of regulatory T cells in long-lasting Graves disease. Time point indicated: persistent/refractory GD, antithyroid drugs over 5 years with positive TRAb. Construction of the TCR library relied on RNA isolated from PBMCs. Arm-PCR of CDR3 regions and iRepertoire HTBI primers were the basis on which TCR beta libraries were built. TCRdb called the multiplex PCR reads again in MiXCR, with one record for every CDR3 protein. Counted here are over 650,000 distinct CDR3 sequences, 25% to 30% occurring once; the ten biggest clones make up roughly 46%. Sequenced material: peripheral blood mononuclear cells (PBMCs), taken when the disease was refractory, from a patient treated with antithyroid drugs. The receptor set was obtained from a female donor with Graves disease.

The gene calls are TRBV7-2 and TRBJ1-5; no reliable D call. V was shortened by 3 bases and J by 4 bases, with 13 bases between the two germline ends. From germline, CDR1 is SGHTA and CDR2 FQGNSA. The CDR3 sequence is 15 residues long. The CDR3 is CASSFIGRGNQPQHF. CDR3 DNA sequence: TGTGCCAGCAGCTTCATCGGGCGAGGAAATCAGCCCCAGCATTTT.

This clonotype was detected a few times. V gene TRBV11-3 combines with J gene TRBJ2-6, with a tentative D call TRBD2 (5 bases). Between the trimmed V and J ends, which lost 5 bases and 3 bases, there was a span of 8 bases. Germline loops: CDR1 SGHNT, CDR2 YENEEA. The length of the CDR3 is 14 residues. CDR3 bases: TGTGCCAGCAGCCCCCGGGGTGGGGCCAACGTCCTGACTTTC. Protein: CASSPRGGANVLTF.

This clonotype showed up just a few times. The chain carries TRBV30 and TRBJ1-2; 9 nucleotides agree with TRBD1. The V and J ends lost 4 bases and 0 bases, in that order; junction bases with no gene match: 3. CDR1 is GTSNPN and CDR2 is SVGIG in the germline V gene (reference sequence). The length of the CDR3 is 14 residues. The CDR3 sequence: CAWKHRGPNYGYTF. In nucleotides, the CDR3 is TGTGCCTGGAAGCACAGGGGGCCTAACTATGGCTACACCTTC. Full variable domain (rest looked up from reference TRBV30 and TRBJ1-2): SQTIHQWPATLVQPVGSPLSLECTVEGTSNPNLYWYRQAAGRGLQLLFYSVGIGQISSEVPQNLSASRPQDRQFILSSKKLLLSDSGFYLCAWKHRGPNYGYTFGSGTRLTVV.

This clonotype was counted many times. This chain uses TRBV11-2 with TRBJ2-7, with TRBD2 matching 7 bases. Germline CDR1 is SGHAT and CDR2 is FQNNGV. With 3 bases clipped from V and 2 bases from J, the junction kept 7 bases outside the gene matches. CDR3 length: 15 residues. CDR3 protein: CASSFSGFSPYEQYF. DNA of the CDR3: TGTGCCAGCAGCTTTAGCGGGTTCTCCCCCTACGAGCAGTACTTC.

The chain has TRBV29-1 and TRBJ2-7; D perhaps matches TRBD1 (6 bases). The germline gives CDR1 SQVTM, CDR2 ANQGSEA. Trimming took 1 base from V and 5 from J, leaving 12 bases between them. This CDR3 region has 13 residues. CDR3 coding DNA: TGCAGCGTTGAAGGTGATGACAGGCACGAGCAGTACTTC. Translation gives CSVEGDDRHEQYF.

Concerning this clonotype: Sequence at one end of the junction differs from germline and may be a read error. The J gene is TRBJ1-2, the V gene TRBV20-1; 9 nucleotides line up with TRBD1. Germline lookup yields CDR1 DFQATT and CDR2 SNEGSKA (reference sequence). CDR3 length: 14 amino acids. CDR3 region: CSAGEQGANYGYTF. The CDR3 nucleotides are TGCAGTGCTGGAGAACAGGGGGCCAACTATGGCTACACCTTC.

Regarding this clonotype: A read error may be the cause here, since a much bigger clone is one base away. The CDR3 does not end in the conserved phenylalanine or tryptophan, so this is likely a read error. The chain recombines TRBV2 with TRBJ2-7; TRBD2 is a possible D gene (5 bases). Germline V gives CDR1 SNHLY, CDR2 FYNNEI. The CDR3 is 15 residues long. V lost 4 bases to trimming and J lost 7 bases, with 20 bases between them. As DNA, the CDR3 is TGTGCCAGCAGTGTATTGGGATCCGCCCGGGGAGAGCAGTACTCC. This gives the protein CASSVLGSARGEQYS.

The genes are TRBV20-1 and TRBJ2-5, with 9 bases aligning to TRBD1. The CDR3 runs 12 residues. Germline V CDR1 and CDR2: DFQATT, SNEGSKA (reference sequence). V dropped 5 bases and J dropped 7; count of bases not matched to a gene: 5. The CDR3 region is CSAPGQGGTQYF. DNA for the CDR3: TGCAGTGCTCCGGGACAGGGCGGGACCCAGTACTTC.

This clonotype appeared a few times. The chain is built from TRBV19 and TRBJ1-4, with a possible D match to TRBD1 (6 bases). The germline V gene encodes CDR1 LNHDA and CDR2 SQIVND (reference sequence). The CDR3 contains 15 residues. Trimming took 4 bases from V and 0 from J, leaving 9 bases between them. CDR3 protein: CASSRTAATNEKLFF. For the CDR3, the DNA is TGTGCCAGTAGTAGGACAGCGGCAACTAATGAAAAACTGTTTTTT.

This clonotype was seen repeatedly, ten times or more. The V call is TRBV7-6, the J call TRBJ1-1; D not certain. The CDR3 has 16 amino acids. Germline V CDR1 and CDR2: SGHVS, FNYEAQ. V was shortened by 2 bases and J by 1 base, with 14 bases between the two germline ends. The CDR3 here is CASSLSLWGANTEAFF. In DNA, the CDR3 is TGTGCCAGCAGCTTATCGCTTTGGGGAGCGAACACTGAAGCTTTCTTT.

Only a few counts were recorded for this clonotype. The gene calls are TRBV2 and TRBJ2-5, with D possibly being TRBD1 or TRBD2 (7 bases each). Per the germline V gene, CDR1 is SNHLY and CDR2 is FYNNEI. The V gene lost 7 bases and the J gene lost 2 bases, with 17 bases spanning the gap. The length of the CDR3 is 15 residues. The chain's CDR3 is CASNRQGGGQETQYF. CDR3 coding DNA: TGTGCCAGCAACCGACAGGGAGGGGGACAAGAGACCCAGTACTTC.

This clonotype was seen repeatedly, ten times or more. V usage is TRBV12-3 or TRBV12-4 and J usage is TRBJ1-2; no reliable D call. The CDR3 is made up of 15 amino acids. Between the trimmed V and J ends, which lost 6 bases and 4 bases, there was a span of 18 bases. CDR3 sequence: CASRRPGPSLYGYTF. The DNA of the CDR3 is TGTGCCAGCAGACGACCCGGCCCCTCCCTCTATGGCTACACCTTC.

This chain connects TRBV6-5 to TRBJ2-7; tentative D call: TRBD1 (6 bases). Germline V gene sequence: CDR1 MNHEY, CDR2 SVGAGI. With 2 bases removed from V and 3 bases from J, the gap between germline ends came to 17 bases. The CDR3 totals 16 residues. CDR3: CASSYGGYPGGYEQYF. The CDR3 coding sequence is TGTGCCAGCAGTTACGGGGGCTATCCTGGAGGCTACGAGCAGTACTTC.

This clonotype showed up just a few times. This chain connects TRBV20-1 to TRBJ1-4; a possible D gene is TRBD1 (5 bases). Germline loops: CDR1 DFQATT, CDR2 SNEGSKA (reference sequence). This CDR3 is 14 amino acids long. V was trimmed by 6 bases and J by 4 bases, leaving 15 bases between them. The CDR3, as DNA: TGCAGTGCGGAGTACGACAGACATAATGAAAAACTGTTTTTT. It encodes CSAEYDRHNEKLFF.

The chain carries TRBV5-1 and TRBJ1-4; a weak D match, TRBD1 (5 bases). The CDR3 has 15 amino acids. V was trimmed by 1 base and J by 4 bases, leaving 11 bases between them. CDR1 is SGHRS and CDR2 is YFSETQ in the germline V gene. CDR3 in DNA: TGCGCCAGCAGCTTGCAGGGAATTATTAATGAAAAACTGTTTTTT. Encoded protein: CASSLQGIINEKLFF.

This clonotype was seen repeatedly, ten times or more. CDR3 region: CASSRTGRSGEQYF. The CDR3 DNA sequence: TGTGCCAGCAGTCGGACAGGGCGTTCGGGGGAGCAGTACTTC. The genes are TRBV28 and TRBJ2-7, with 8 bases that match TRBD1. CDR1 and CDR2 (germline): MDHEN, SYDVKM. The trim removed 5 bases at V and 7 bases at J, leaving 10 bases unmatched. The CDR3 loop spans 14 amino acids.